The 29 T cell receptor beta chains below were found in one sample sequenced in a study of blood T cell repertoires in COVID-19. The data were produced by immunoSEQ multiplex PCR, yet TCRdb's version contains in-frame clones alone and is incomplete. The repertoire includes 250,000 to 300,000 clones, about 80% of them detected once, and approximately 4.3% sits in the top ten. Sequencing input: PBMCs or T cells enriched from blood (not recorded which). These TCRs come from a man aged 25-45 years with acute COVID-19.

This rearrangement joins TRBV7-3 to TRBJ2-5, with 7 bases identical to TRBD2. The CDR3 has 14 amino acids. Looked up from germline, CDR1 is SGHTA and CDR2 is FQGTGA. The junction had 11 bases not matched to a gene; V was cut back by 8 bases and J by 5 bases. CDR3 region: CASCLPGGGETQYF. DNA for the CDR3: TGTGCCAGCTGCCTTCCGGGGGGAGGGGAGACCCAGTACTTC.

For this clone: Germline is not matched at one junction end, which may reflect a read error. The gene calls are TRBV27 and TRBJ2-1; 7 nucleotides align to TRBD1. CDR1 and CDR2 from the germline V gene are MNHEY and SMNVEV (reference sequence). This CDR3 is built from 12 residues. Here the CDR3 DNA reads TGTGCCAGCAGTCTCCGACAGGGTAAGGAAATCTTC. This encodes CASSLRQGKEIF.

V usage is TRBV28 and J usage is TRBJ1-2; a possible D gene is TRBD1 (6 bases). The CDR3 is 14 residues long. Trimming shortened V by 3 bases and J by 9 bases, and 17 bases separated the two germline ends. The germline gives CDR1 MDHEN, CDR2 SYDVKM. The CDR3: CASSLKVRTVSYTF. CDR3 DNA sequence: TGTGCCAGCAGTTTGAAAGTCCGGACAGTAAGCTACACCTTC.

V usage is TRBV6-5 and J usage is TRBJ2-3, with 8 bases identical to TRBD1. J was trimmed by 4 bases and V by 2 bases; bases with no gene match: 5. This CDR3 comprises 15 residues. Germline CDR1 and CDR2: MNHEY and SVGAGI. The CDR3 region is CASSYADREADTQYF. The CDR3 nucleotides are TGTGCCAGCAGTTACGCGGACAGGGAAGCAGATACGCAGTATTTT.

The V gene is TRBV7-8, the J gene TRBJ1-5, with no clear D. This CDR3 has 12 amino acids. V lost 0 bases to trimming and J lost 15 bases, with 12 bases between them. Germline values: CDR1 SGHVS, CDR2 FQNEAQ. The CDR3 loop is CASSLALGSPHF. CDR3 DNA: TGTGCCAGCAGCTTAGCCCTCGGGAGTCCGCATTTT.

This rearrangement joins TRBV21-1 to TRBJ2-1; the table's D gene call, TRBD2, was not cross checked with the DNA. TRBV21-1 is a pseudogene locus. This CDR3 has 13 residues. CDR3 DNA: TGTGCCAGCAGCAAAAAGCCTCACAATGAGCAGTTCTTC. It encodes CASSKKPHNEQFF.

The V and J genes are TRBV7-9 and TRBJ1-2; 7 bases are a match to TRBD1. This CDR3 comprises 14 residues. Germline V lookup: CDR1 SEHNR, CDR2 FQNEAQ (reference sequence). V was clipped by 5 bases and J by 5 bases; unmatched bases: 8. The CDR3 reads CASSPGTVNYGYTF. The CDR3 DNA is TGTGCCAGCAGCCCGGGGACAGTCAATTATGGCTACACCTTC.

This clone was found a few times. The rearrangement links TRBV7-3 to TRBJ2-2; possibly TRBD2 for D (5 bases). The CDR3 is made up of 13 amino acids. V was trimmed by 7 bases and J by 6 bases, leaving 12 bases between them. CDR1 and CDR2 (germline): SGHTA, FQGTGA. CDR3 loop: CASKETTAGELFF. In nucleotides, the CDR3 is TGTGCCAGCAAGGAGACTACGGCCGGGGAGCTGTTTTTT.

This rearrangement joins TRBV6-4 to TRBJ2-1; 8 nucleotides line up with TRBD1. The CDR3 totals 15 residues. In germline, CDR1 is MRHNA, CDR2 SNTAGT. J lost 4 bases, V lost 5 bases, and 7 bases had no gene match. The CDR3 loop is CASSPGQGEYNEQFF. DNA of the CDR3: TGTGCCAGCAGTCCCGGACAGGGCGAATACAATGAGCAGTTCTTC.

The chain links TRBV12-3 or TRBV12-4 to TRBJ1-5; D unresolved. V was pared by 6 bases and J by 6 bases, with 9 bases between. This CDR3 has 12 residues. In nucleotides, the CDR3 is TGTGCCAGCAGCCCCCCCCTTCAGCCCCAGCATTTT. This codes for CASSPPLQPQHF.

The gene calls are TRBV9 and TRBJ2-2; D unclear. CDR1 and CDR2 (germline): SGDLS, YYNGEE. The CDR3 contains 14 residues. V lost 2 bases and J 4 bases, leaving 9 bases between the germline ends. The CDR3 sequence is CASSVAHRTGELFF. CDR3 nucleotide sequence: TGTGCCAGCAGCGTCGCACACCGCACCGGGGAGCTGTTTTTT.

This clone came up a few times. V and J are TRBV7-8 and TRBJ2-7, with D unresolved. The CDR3 sequence is 13 residues long. Trimming left V 4 bases short and J 0 bases short, with 7 bases between. From germline, CDR1 is SGHVS and CDR2 FQNEAQ. The CDR3 loop is CASSYDSSYEQYV. CDR3 DNA sequence: TGTGCCAGCAGCTATGACTCCTCCTACGAGCAGTACGTC.

The V call is TRBV5-4, the J call TRBJ2-1, with 8 nucleotides matching TRBD2. CDR1 and CDR2 (germline): SGHNT, YYREEE (reference sequence). The junction had 4 bases not matched to a gene; V was cut back by 0 bases and J by 5 bases. The CDR3 is made up of 15 amino acids. CDR3 protein: CASSLAGGGHNEQFF. In DNA form, the CDR3 reads TGTGCCAGCAGCTTGGCTGGCGGGGGGCACAATGAGCAGTTCTTC. Full variable domain (missing parts from reference TRBV5-4 and TRBJ2-1): ETGVTQSPTHLIKTRGQQVTLRCSSQSGHNTVSWYQQALGQGPQFIFQYYREEENGRGNFPPRFSGLQFPNYSSELNVNALELDDSALYLCASSLAGGGHNEQFFGPGTRLTVL.

The J gene is TRBJ2-3, the V gene TRBV24-1, with D tentatively TRBD1 (5 bases). CDR3 length equals 14 residues. V was trimmed by 12 bases and J by 2 bases, leaving 17 bases between them. From germline, CDR1 is KGHDR and CDR2 SFDVKD. For the CDR3, the DNA is TGTGCCGCGTCCCCCCAGGGCGTCACAGATACGCAGTATTTT. Translation: CAASPQGVTDTQYF.

The chain is built from TRBV6-5 and TRBJ1-4; tentative D call: TRBD1 (5 bases). Per germline, CDR1 MNHEY and CDR2 SVGAGI. V was trimmed by 5 bases and J by 0 bases, leaving 10 bases between them. CDR3 length: 15 amino acids. CDR3: CASSTRQTTNEKLFF. The CDR3 nucleotides are TGTGCCAGCAGTACACGACAGACAACTAATGAAAAACTGTTTTTT.

The J gene is TRBJ1-6, the V gene TRBV30, with a tentative D call TRBD1 (6 bases). The CDR3 spans 13 residues. The V gene lost 6 bases and the J gene lost 8 bases, with 14 bases spanning the gap. From germline, CDR1 is GTSNPN and CDR2 SVGIG (reference sequence). The CDR3 spells CACSLKGDSPLHF. The CDR3 nucleotides are TGTGCCTGTTCCCTTAAGGGGGATTCACCCCTCCACTTT.

The chain employs TRBV9 and TRBJ2-1, with TRBD2 as a possible D gene (5 bases). The CDR3 runs to 14 residues. V gave up 4 bases and J gave up 6 bases, with 14 bases separating them. Germline V gene data show CDR1 as SGDLS and CDR2 as YYNGEE. In DNA, the CDR3 is TGTGCCAGCAGCCCATATATTACTAGCAATGAGCAGTTCTTC. It encodes CASSPYITSNEQFF.

The chain uses TRBV9 and TRBJ2-2; TRBD1 agrees at 7 bases. With 2 bases clipped from V and 5 bases from J, the junction kept 9 bases outside the gene matches. Germline-derived CDR1 and CDR2 are SGDLS and YYNGEE. This CDR3 region has 16 residues. CDR3 loop: CASSVSRQGGTGELFF. In DNA, the CDR3 is TGTGCCAGCAGCGTCTCTCGACAGGGCGGAACCGGGGAGCTGTTTTTT.

The chain carries TRBV6-2 or TRBV6-3 and TRBJ1-5; D not certain. The CDR3 covers 15 residues. Between the trimmed V and J ends, which lost 5 bases and 0 bases, there was a span of 11 bases. Germline CDR1 MNHEY, CDR2 SVGEGT. For the CDR3, the DNA is TGTGCCAGCAGTCTTCAGGATAATAGCAATCAGCCCCAGCATTTT. This codes for CASSLQDNSNQPQHF.

This clone was counted once. The J gene is TRBJ2-2, the V gene TRBV24-1; 9 bases are a match to TRBD1. The CDR3 is made up of 16 amino acids. V lost 3 bases, J lost 5 bases, and 6 bases stayed unmatched. Germline V gene sequence: CDR1 KGHDR, CDR2 SFDVKD. The CDR3 spells CATSDPGTGWTGELFF. CDR3 nucleotide sequence: TGTGCCACCAGTGATCCCGGGACAGGGTGGACCGGGGAGCTGTTTTTT.

The V gene is TRBV9, the J gene TRBJ2-2, with TRBD2 matching over 8 bases. Germline V CDR1 and CDR2: SGDLS, YYNGEE. The CDR3 is 16 amino acids. J gave up 3 bases and V 0 bases, and 4 bases lay outside the gene matches. CDR3 in DNA: TGTGCCAGCAGCGTAGATACTAGCGGTTACACCGGGGAGCTGTTTTTT. It codes for CASSVDTSGYTGELFF.

The chain uses TRBV4-1 and TRBJ2-6; 8 positions match TRBD2. Germline values: CDR1 MGHRA, CDR2 YSYEKL. V was pared by 2 bases and J by 4 bases, with 10 bases of the junction left unmatched. CDR3 length: 18 residues. The CDR3 loop reads CASSQPEGGGTGANVLTF. The CDR3 nucleotides are TGCGCCAGCAGCCAACCGGAAGGCGGGGGGACAGGGGCCAACGTCCTGACTTTC.

The V gene is TRBV7-3, the J gene TRBJ2-5; 9 bases fit TRBD2. From germline, CDR1 is SGHTA and CDR2 FQGTGA. The V gene end was trimmed by 6 bases and the J gene end by 5 bases; junction bases not matched to a gene: 7. The CDR3 sequence is 14 residues long. CDR3 coding DNA: TGTGCCAGCAGTCTAGCGGGAAGGGGGGAGACCCAGTACTTC. This sequence encodes CASSLAGRGETQYF.

This clone showed up just a few times. This rearrangement joins TRBV5-1 to TRBJ1-4; D may be TRBD1 (5 bases). The CDR3 contains 13 residues. Germline lookup yields CDR1 SGHRS and CDR2 YFSETQ. Deletions cut 5 bases from V and 11 bases from J, with 16 bases between. DNA of the CDR3: TGCGCCAGCAGTACAACGGGGGAAGAGAAACTGTTTTTT. It encodes CASSTTGEEKLFF.

The chain uses TRBV20-1 and TRBJ1-2, with TRBD1 as a possible D gene (5 bases). The V gene lost 3 bases and the J gene lost 3 bases, with 11 bases spanning the gap. This CDR3 contains 13 residues. Germline CDR1 reads DFQATT; CDR2 reads SNEGSKA (reference sequence). The CDR3 coding sequence is TGCAGTGCTAGTGGTGGGGCGGACTATGGCTACACCTTC. This sequence encodes CSASGGADYGYTF.

The genes are TRBV12-3 or TRBV12-4 and TRBJ2-1; D perhaps matches TRBD1 (6 bases). This CDR3 contains 13 residues. V shed 6 bases and J shed 7 bases, with 13 bases lying between them. CDR3 DNA sequence: TGTGCCAGCAGGCGGGTGGGGGCAAATGAGCAGTTCTTC. It is translated as CASRRVGANEQFF.

This chain links TRBV6-1 with TRBJ2-2; 8 bases map to TRBD2. The CDR3 consists of 18 residues. The trim removed 4 bases at V and 0 bases at J, leaving 10 bases unmatched. CDR1 and CDR2 (germline): MNHNS, SASEGT. DNA for the CDR3: TGTGCCAGCAGTGCCCCAACGGGGGGGGGCGCGAACACCGGGGAGCTGTTTTTT. This encodes CASSAPTGGGANTGELFF.

This chain uses TRBV15 with TRBJ2-7; 8 nucleotides match TRBD2. CDR3 length: 14 amino acids. Germline values: CDR1 LNHNV, CDR2 YYDKDF (reference sequence). The V and J ends lost 1 base and 7 bases, in that order; junction bases with no gene match: 6. CDR3 amino acids: CATSRGAGGEEQYV. CDR3 bases: TGTGCCACCAGCAGAGGGGCGGGGGGCGAAGAGCAGTACGTC.

This clone was found once. The genes are TRBV2 and TRBJ2-2; 8 bases line up with TRBD2. V shed 2 bases, J shed 8 bases, and the junction held 7 bases outside the gene matches. Germline CDR1 and CDR2: SNHLY and FYNNEI. The CDR3 extends over 15 amino acids. The CDR3 DNA reads TGTGCCAGCAGTGAACCGGGACTAGTAGCTGGGGAGCTGTTTTTT. This encodes CASSEPGLVAGELFF.